This T cell receptor beta chain was recovered during a study of regulatory T cells in long-lasting Graves disease. The time point is: newly diagnosed GD, antithyroid drugs for less than 3 months. Following extraction of RNA from PBMCs, that RNA was used to make the TCR library. Trimming took off 8 bases at V and 2 bases at J, with 12 bases between the two ends. Germline V CDR1 and CDR2: MGHRA, YSYEKL. The CDR3 has 13 residues. Libraries of TCR beta came from iRepertoire HTBI primers plus Arm-PCR of CDR3 regions. TCRdb independently ran MiXCR on the multiplex PCR reads; one entry per CDR3 protein. The sample yields 380,000 or so distinct CDR3 sequences, 15% to 20% seen once. Whole-study findings and limits: TRBV28, TRBJ1-2 and TRBJ2-5 emerged as the favored segments in persistent disease.

Turning to this clonotype: The antigen is unknown. A much bigger clone sits one base away, suggesting this may be a read error.

These records were also assigned to another study, of T cells in Graves' hyperthyroidism and ophthalmopathy. According to that study: First-round RT-PCR targeting the TCR CDR3 was performed with the HTBI primer set.

This TCR derives from a woman aged 18-29 years with Graves disease. This specimen was peripheral blood mononuclear cells (PBMCs), taken at new diagnosis, from a patient treated with antithyroid drugs. The chain recombines TRBV4-1 with TRBJ2-5; D ambiguous. For the CDR3, the DNA is TGCGCCAGCGGCCCAAATCCTCAAGAGACCCAGTACTTC. This sequence encodes CASGPNPQETQYF.